This T cell receptor beta chain was profiled in a study of neurological immune-mediated disorders. Points from the study as a whole: HTLV-1-associated myelopathy had the most TCR clonal expansion, while multiple sclerosis had the least, a level that fell below healthy controls.

This clonotype was detected many times. Its cognate antigen is unknown. The cDNA was generated by 5'RACE with 10-nucleotide random UMIs. TCRdb re-called the 5' RACE reads with MiXCR, one entry per CDR3 protein. In the table there are 20,000 to 25,000 distinct CDR3 sequences, 13% of which are singletons. Time point defined: technical triplicate 1. Sorted libraries used about 930,000 CD4+ or CD8+ T cells. This CDR3 comprises 15 residues. The V gene end was trimmed by 6 bases and the J gene end by 7 bases; junction bases not matched to a gene: 11. CDR1 is DFQATT and CDR2 is SNEGSKA in the germline V gene (reference sequence).

The sample was CD4+ T cells from blood. This TCR derives from a female donor with HTLV-1-associated myelopathy (HAM/TSP). This chain connects TRBV20-1 to TRBJ1-6; 8 nucleotides line up with TRBD1. This CDR3 reads CSALDRERGNSPLHF. For the CDR3, the DNA is TGCAGTGCCCTGGACAGGGAAAGGGGCAATTCACCCCTCCACTTT.